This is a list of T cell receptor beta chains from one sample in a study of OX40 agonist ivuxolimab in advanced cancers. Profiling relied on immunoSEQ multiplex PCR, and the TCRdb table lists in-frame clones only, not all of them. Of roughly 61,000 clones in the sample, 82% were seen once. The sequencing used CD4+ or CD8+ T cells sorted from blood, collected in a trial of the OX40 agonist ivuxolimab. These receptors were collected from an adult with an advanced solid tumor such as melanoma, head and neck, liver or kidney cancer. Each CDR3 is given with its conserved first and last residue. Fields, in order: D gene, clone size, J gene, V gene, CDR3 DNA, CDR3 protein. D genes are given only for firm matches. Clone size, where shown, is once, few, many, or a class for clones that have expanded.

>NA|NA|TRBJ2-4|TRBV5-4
TGTGCCGGCAGCTTGTCTGGAACCAAAAACATTCAGTACTTC
CAGSLSGTKNIQYF
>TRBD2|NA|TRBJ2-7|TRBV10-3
TGTGCCATCAGTGGTGGGACTAGCGAGGGGTTTGGCGAGCAGTACTTC
CAISGGTSEGFGEQYF
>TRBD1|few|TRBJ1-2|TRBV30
TGTGCCTGGAGTGTACAGCGGACAGGGGGCGGTTATGGCTACACCTTC
CAWSVQRTGGGYGYTF
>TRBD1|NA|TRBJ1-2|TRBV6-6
TGTGCCAGCAGGGTGCAGGGGGGTAACTATGGCTACACCTTC
CASRVQGGNYGYTF
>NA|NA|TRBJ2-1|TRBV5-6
TGTGCCAGCAACTCGGGACTCGCGGCGGACCCCAGACAGTTCTTC
CASNSGLAADPRQFF
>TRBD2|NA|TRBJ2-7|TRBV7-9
TGTGCCAGCAGCCGAGCGGGAGAGGGGTACGAGCAGTACTTC
CASSRAGEGYEQYF
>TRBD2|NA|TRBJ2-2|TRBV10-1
TGCGCCAGCAGTGAGCGCGTAGCGGGAGCCGGGGAGCTGTTTTTT
CASSERVAGAGELFF
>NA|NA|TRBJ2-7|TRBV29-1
TGCAGCGGAGGAGGGACAGCGGGAGACGAGCAGTACTTC
CSGGGTAGDEQYF
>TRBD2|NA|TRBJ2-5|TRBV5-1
TGCGCCAGCAGCTTGGGGACTAGCGGGATGATAGAGACCCAGTACTTC
CASSLGTSGMIETQYF
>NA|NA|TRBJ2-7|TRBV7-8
TGTGCCAGCGCGGGAGACAGGTTGCGGACCTACGAGCAGTACTTC
CASAGDRLRTYEQYF
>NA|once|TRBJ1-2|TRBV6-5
TGTGCCAGCAGTATCCGGGACACGAGAAACTATGGCTACACCTTC
CASSIRDTRNYGYTF
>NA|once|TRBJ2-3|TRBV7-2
TGTGCCAGCAGCCGCAGTGTGGCGGGCACAGATACGCAGTATTTT
CASSRSVAGTDTQYF
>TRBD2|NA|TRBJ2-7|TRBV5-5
TGTGCCAGCAGCCCCCGGGGGGGCCTGTACGAGCAGTACTTC
CASSPRGGLYEQYF
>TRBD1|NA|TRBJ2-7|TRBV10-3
TGTGCCATCAGTGAGAGGGGACAGGGGGCCTACGAGCAGTACTTC
CAISERGQGAYEQYF
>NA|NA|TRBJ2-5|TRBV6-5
TGTGCCAGCAGGCGGCCAGGACTGGACCTAACGGCCCAGTACTTC
CASRRPGLDLTAQYF
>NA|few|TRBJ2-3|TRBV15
TGTGCCACCAGCAGAGGGACCCCCAGCACGAGCACGCAGTATTTT
CATSRGTPSTSTQYF
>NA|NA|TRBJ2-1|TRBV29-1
TGCAGCGCCGCACCACTGCTCTCCTACAATGAGCAGTTCTTC
CSAAPLLSYNEQFF
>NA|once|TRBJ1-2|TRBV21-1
TGTGCCAGCAGCATAGACAGGGTCCCTAACTATGGCTACACCTTC
CASSIDRVPNYGYTF
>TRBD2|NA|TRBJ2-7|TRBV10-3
TGTGCCATCAGACCCGATTTAGCGGGAGACGAGCAGTACTTC
CAIRPDLAGDEQYF
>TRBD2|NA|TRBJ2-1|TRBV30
TGTGCCTGGAGTCCCCTGAGACTAGCGAACAATGAGCAGTTCTTC
CAWSPLRLANNEQFF
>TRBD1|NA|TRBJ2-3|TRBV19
TGTGCCAGCGAGACAGGGGATAGTCTAGGTACGCAGTATTTT
CASETGDSLGTQYF
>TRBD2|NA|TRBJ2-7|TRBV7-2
TGTGCCAGCAGCTTAGATTCGATAGCGGGAAGGGAGCAGTACTTC
CASSLDSIAGREQYF
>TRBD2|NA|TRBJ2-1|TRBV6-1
TGTGCCAGCGGGCTAGCGGGTAGAGGGAATGAGCAGTTCTTC
CASGLAGRGNEQFF
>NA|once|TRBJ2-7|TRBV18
TGTGCCAGCTCACCAGGGGGGGGCGCGGAAGCGGGTTACTACGAGCAGTACTTC
CASSPGGGAEAGYYEQYF
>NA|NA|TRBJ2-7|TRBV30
TGTGCCTGGAGTTTCCGGACTTCCTACGAGCAGTACTTC
CAWSFRTSYEQYF
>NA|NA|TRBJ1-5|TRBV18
TGTGCCAGCTCACCTCGGAGCAATCAGCCCCAGCATTTT
CASSPRSNQPQHF
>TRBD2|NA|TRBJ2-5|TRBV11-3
TGTGCCAGCAGCCCCGGACTAGCGCTTCAAGAGACCCAGTACTTC
CASSPGLALQETQYF
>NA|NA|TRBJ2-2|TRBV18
TGTGCCAGCTCACCACTGTCGGCCACGAACACCGGGGAGCTGTTTTTT
CASSPLSATNTGELFF
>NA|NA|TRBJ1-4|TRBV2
TGTGCCAGCAGTGAGGGCAGAAAACTGTTTTTT
CASSEGRKLFF
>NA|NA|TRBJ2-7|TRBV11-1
TGTGCCAGCAGCTCGTACAGCGGCCGCAGAGGTGAGCAGTACTTC
CASSSYSGRRGEQYF
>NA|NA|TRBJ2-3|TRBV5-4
TGTGCCAGCAGCCCCTCGGACCAGAGCCCGACAGATACGCAGTATTTT
CASSPSDQSPTDTQYF
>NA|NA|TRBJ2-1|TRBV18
TGTGCCAGCTCACCTGAGGGCTACAATGAGCAGTTCTTC
CASSPEGYNEQFF
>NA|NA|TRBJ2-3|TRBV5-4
TGTGCCAGCAGCTTGATAAACCCCCCAGTGGGAGCCAGCACAGATACGCAGTATTTT
CASSLINPPVGASTDTQYF
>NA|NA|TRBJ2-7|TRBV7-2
TGTGCCAGCAGCCCAGATCTACCGGCCTCCTACGAGCAGTACTTC
CASSPDLPASYEQYF
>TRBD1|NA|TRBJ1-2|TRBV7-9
TGTGCCAGCAGCCGAGGGGACAGGGACTATGGCTACACCTTC
CASSRGDRDYGYTF
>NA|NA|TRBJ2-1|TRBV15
TGTGCCACCAGCAGACCCCCCCCTGACGGGGGCGGGGATGAGCAGTTCTTC
CATSRPPPDGGGDEQFF
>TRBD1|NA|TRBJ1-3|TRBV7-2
TGTGCCAGCAGCCCCGGGACAGGGGCTGGAAACACCATATATTTT
CASSPGTGAGNTIYF
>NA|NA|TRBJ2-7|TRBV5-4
TGTGCCAGCAGCTTGGTCCTAGCCTACGAGCAGTACTTC
CASSLVLAYEQYF
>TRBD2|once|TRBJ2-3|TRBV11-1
TGTGCCAGCAGACGGGACAGAGCTAGCGGGAGAGGTGGCACAGATACGCAGTATTTT
CASRRDRASGRGGTDTQYF
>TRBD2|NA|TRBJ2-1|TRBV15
TGTGCCACCAGCAGAGATTACCCAGACATAGCGGGAGGGCCGCAGAATGAGCAGTTCTTC
CATSRDYPDIAGGPQNEQFF
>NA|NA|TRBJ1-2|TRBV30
TGTGCCTGGACCCCCCGGAACAGAGGCTATGGCTACACCTTC
CAWTPRNRGYGYTF
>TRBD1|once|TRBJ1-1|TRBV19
TGTGCCAGTAGTCACAGAGGACAGGGGAGGACTGAAGCTTTCTTT
CASSHRGQGRTEAFF
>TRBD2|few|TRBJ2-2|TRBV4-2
TGTGCCAGCAGCCAAGATCGATCCGGGACTAGCGGGAGGAACGGGGAGCTGTTTTTT
CASSQDRSGTSGRNGELFF
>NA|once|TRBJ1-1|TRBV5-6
TGTGCCAGCAGCTGGGGACGGAACACTGAAGCTTTCTTT
CASSWGRNTEAFF